The T cell receptor beta chain described here comes from a study of T cells in Graves' hyperthyroidism and ophthalmopathy. Regions amplified from RNA transcripts were the TCR beta CDR3 regions. The HTBI primer set drove a first-round RT-PCR of the TCR CDR3. Via MiXCR, TCRdb re-called the multiplex PCR reads, giving one row per CDR3 protein. The sample comprises about 420,000 distinct CDR3 sequences, roughly 15% of which are singletons, and approximately 5.3% rests with the top ten. The V segment lost 3 bases and the J segment 5 bases; nucleotides outside the gene matches: 3. This CDR3 is 13 amino acids long. Germline V gene data show CDR1 as MNHEY and CDR2 as SMNVEV (reference sequence). Absent ophthalmopathy progression within 18 months defined stable Graves' hyperthyroidism. From roughly 9.2 ml of fresh peripheral blood, PBMCs were isolated. A few counts support this clonotype. Its target is not known.

Points from the study as a whole: Stable hyperthyroidism was told apart from ophthalmopathy by a model built on 13 V-J features.

The chain combines TRBV27 with TRBJ1-1; 7 bases agree with TRBD1. This receptor was obtained from a woman aged 18-30 years with Graves' hyperthyroidism. Sequencing used blood. CDR3 sequence: CASSLTGFTEAFF. The CDR3 bases are TGTGCCAGCAGTTTGACAGGGTTTACTGAAGCTTTCTTT.